This T cell receptor beta chain stems from a study of radiation and T cells in renal cell carcinoma. Clones were sequenced by immunoSEQ multiplex PCR, and TCRdb holds only the in-frame ones, with some missing. The sample shows fewer than 85,000 clones, 80% to 90% of them seen only once. Time point described: blood 4 weeks post-SBRT, at nephrectomy. Described treatment: 15 Gy SBRT to primary tumor, nephrectomy 4 weeks later. Serial blood draws occurred at baseline and 2 and 4 weeks post-SBRT. Germline values: CDR1 MNHNY, CDR2 SVGAGI (reference sequence). The V end was cut by 6 bases, the J end by 7 bases, with 10 bases between. The CDR3 sequence is 12 residues long.

The chain links TRBV6-6 to TRBJ2-1; D gene ambiguous. Sequencing was performed on blood, taken from a patient whose treatment included radiotherapy and nephrectomy. This TCR was sampled from a woman between 65 and 79 years old with renal cell carcinoma. The CDR3 sequence: CASSKDRNEQFF. DNA for the CDR3: TGTGCCAGCAGCAAAGATAGGAATGAGCAGTTCTTC.